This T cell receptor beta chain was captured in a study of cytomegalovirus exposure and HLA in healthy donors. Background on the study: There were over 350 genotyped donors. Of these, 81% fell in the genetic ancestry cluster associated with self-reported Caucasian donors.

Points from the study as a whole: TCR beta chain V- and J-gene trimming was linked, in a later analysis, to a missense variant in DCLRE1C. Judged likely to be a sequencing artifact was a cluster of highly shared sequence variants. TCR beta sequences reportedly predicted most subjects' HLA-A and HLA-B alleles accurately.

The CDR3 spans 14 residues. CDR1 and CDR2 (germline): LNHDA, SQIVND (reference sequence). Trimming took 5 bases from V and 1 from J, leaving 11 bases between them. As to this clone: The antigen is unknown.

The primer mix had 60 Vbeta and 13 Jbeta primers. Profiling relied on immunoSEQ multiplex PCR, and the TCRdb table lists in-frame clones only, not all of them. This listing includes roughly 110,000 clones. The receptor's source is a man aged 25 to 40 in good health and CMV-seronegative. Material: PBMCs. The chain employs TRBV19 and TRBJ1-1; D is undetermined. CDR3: CASSSRGKNTEAFF. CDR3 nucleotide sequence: TGTGCCAGTAGTTCTCGCGGGAAGAACACTGAAGCTTTCTTT.